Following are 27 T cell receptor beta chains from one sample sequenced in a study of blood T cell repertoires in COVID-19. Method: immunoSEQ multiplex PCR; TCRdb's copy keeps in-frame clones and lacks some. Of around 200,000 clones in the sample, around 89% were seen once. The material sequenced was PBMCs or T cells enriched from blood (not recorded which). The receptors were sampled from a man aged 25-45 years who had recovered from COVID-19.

In nucleotides, the CDR3 is TGTGCCAGCAGTTATTACACTAGCGGGACTCGATACAATGAGCAGTTCTTC. This translates into CASSYYTSGTRYNEQFF. The rearrangement links TRBV6-2 or TRBV6-3 to TRBJ2-1; TRBD2 matches at 10 bases. CDR3 length: 17 amino acids. Germline V gene data show CDR1 as MNHEY and CDR2 as SVGEGT. With V trimmed by 3 bases and J by 4 bases, 9 bases remained unmatched.

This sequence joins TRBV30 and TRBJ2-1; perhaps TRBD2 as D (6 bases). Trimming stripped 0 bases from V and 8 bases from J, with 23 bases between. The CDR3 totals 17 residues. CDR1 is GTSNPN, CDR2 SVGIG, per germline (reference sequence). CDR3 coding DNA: TGTGCCTGGAGTGTACGGGGGATGGAAGGGTTGGGTGATGAGCAGTTCTTC. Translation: CAWSVRGMEGLGDEQFF.

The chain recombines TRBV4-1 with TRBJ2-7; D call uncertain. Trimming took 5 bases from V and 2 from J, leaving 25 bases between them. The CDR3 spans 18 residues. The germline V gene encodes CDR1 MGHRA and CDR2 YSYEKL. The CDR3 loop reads CASSFQQVEISWTYEQYF. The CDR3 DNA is TGCGCCAGCAGCTTCCAGCAGGTTGAAATCAGTTGGACCTACGAGCAGTACTTC.

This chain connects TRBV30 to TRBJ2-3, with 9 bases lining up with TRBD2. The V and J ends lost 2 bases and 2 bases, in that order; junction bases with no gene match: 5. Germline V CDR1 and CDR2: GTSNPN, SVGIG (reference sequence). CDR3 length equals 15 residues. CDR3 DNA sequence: TGTGCCTGGAGTAGGCTAGCGGGACCCACAGATACGCAGTATTTT. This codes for CAWSRLAGPTDTQYF.

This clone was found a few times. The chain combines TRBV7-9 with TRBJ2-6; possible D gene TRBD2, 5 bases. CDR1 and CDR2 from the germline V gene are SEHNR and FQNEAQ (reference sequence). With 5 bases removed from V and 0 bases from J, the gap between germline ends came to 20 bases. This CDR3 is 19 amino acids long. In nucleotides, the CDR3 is TGTGCCAGCAGCCTTCGGACGGGATTCATGGGCTCTGGGGCCAACGTCCTGACTTTC. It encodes CASSLRTGFMGSGANVLTF.

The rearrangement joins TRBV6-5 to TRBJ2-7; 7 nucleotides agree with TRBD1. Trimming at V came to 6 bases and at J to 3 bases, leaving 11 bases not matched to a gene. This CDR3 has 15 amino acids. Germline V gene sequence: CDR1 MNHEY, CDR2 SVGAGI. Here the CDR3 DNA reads TGTGCCAGCAGCGCCGGGACAGTAATTTACTACGAGCAGTACTTC. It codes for CASSAGTVIYYEQYF.

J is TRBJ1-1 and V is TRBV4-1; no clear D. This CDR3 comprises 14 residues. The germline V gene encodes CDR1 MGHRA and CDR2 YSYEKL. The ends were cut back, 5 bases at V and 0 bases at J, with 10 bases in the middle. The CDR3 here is CASSSNTVNTEAFF. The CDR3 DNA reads TGCGCCAGCAGCTCCAATACGGTGAACACTGAAGCTTTCTTT.

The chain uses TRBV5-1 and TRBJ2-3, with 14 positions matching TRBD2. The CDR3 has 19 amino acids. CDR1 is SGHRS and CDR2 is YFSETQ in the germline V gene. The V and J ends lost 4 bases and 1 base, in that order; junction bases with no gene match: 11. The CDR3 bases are TGCGCCAGCAGCCCCCGCGGACTAGCGGGGGGCTCCGGCACAGATACGCAGTATTTT. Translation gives CASSPRGLAGGSGTDTQYF. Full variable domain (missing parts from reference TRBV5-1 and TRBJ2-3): KAGVTQTPRYLIKTRGQQVTLSCSPISGHRSVSWYQQTPGQGLQFLFEYFSETQRNKGNFPGRFSGRQFSNSRSEMNVSTLELGDSALYLCASSPRGLAGGSGTDTQYFGPGTRLTVL.

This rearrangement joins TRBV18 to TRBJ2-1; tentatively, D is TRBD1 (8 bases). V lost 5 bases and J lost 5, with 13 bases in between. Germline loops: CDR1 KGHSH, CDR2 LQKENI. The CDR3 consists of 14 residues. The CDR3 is CASSGQGGNNEQFF. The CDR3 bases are TGTGCCAGCTCAGGACAGGGAGGGAACAATGAGCAGTTCTTC.

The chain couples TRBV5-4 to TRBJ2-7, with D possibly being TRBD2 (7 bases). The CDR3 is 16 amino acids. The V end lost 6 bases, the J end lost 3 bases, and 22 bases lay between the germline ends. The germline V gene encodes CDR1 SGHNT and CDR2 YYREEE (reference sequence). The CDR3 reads CASTSGGAGANYEQYF. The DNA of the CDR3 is TGTGCCAGCACCTCTGGGGGGGCGGGAGCAAACTACGAGCAGTACTTC.

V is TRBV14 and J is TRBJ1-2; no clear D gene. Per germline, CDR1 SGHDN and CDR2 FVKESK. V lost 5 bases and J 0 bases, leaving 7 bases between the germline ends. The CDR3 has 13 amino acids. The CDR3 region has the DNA TGTGCCAGCAGCGTCGGGACTAACTATGGCTACACCTTC. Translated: CASSVGTNYGYTF.

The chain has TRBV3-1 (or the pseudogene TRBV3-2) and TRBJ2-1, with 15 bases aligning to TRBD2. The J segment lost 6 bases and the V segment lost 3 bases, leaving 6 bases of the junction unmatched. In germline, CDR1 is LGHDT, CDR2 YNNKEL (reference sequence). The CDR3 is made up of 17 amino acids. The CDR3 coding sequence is TGTGCCAGCAGCCACGAGGGACTAGCGGGAGGTAGCAATGAGCAGTTCTTC. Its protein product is CASSHEGLAGGSNEQFF.

In nucleotides, the CDR3 is TGTGCCAGCAGGAGGGAGCAACATCAGCCCCAGCATTTT. Its translation is CASRREQHQPQHF. This chain joins TRBV6-5 and TRBJ1-5; D gene uncertain. V was trimmed by 6 bases and J by 5 bases, leaving 11 bases between them. Germline CDR1 MNHEY, CDR2 SVGAGI. This CDR3 is built from 13 residues.

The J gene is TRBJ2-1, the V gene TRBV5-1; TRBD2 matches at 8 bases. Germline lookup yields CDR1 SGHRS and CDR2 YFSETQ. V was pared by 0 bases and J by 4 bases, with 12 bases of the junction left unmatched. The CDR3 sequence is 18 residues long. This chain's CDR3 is CASSLVLLGRGVYNEQFF. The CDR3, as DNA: TGCGCCAGCAGCTTGGTGCTCCTTGGGCGGGGGGTGTACAATGAGCAGTTCTTC.

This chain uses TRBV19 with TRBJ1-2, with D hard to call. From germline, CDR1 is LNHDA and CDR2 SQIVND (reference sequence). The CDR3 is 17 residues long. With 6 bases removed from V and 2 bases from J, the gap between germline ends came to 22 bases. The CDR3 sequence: CASSSSNPTGLNYGYTF. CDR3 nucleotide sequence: TGTGCCAGTAGCTCCTCAAATCCGACGGGATTAAACTATGGCTACACCTTC. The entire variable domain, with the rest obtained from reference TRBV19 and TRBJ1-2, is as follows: DGGITQSPKYLFRKEGQNVTLSCEQNLNHDAMYWYRQDPGQGLRLIYYSQIVNDFQKGDIAEGYSVSREKKESFPLTVTSAQKNPTAFYLCASSSSNPTGLNYGYTFGSGTRLTVV.

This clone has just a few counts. Written as DNA, the CDR3 is TGTGCCAGCAGCCAAACTAGCGGGAGGGGGTCCGGGGAGCTGTTTTTT. Translated: CASSQTSGRGSGELFF. The chain links TRBV7-2 to TRBJ2-2, with TRBD2 matching over 13 bases. Trimming at V came to 5 bases and at J to 6 bases, leaving 6 bases not matched to a gene. The CDR3 is 16 residues long. Germline V gene data show CDR1 as SGHTA and CDR2 as FQGNSA.

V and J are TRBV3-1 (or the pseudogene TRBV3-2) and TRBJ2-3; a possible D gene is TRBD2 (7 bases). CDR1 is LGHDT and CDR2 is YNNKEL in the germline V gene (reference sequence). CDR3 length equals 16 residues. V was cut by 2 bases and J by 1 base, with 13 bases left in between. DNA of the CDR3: TGTGCCAGCAGCCAACTTGGAGGGGGGGGCACAGATACGCAGTATTTT. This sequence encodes CASSQLGGGGTDTQYF.

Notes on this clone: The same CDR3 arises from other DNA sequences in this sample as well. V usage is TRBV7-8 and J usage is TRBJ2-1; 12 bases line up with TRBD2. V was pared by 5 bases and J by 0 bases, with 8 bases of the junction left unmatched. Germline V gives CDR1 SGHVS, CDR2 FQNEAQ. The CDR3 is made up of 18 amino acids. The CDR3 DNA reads TGTGCCAGCAGCCCTGGACTAGCGGGATCGAGCTCCTACAATGAGCAGTTCTTC. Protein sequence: CASSPGLAGSSSYNEQFF.

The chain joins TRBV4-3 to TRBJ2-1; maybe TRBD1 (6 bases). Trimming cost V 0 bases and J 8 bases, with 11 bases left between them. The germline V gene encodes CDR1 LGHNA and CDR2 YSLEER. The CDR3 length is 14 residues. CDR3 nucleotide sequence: TGCGCCAGCAGCCAAGATTGGCAGGGGTATGAGCAGTTCTTC. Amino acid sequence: CASSQDWQGYEQFF.

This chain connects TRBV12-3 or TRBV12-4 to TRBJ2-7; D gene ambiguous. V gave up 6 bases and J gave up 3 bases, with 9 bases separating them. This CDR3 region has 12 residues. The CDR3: CASSPTSYEQYF. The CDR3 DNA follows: TGTGCCAGCAGCCCCACAAGCTACGAGCAGTACTTC.

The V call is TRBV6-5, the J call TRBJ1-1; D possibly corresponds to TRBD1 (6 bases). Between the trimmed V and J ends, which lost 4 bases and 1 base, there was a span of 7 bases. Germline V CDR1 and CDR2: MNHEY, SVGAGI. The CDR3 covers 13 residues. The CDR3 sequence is CASSLGQNTEAFF. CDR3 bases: TGTGCCAGCAGTTTGGGACAGAACACTGAAGCTTTCTTT.

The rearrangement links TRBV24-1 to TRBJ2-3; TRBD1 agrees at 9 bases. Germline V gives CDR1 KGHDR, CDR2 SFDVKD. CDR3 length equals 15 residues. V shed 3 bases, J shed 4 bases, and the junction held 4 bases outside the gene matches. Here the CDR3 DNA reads TGTGCCACCAGTGATGGGGGACAGGGCTCAGATACGCAGTATTTT. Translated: CATSDGGQGSDTQYF.

CDR3 amino acids: CASSQGRQGHEQYF. The CDR3 DNA follows: TGCGCCAGCAGCCAAGGGAGACAGGGCCACGAGCAGTACTTC. The chain couples TRBV4-3 to TRBJ2-7; 7 bases fit TRBD1. The CDR3 is 14 amino acids. In germline, CDR1 is LGHNA, CDR2 YSLEER. V lost 1 base and J lost 5; bases outside the gene matches: 5.

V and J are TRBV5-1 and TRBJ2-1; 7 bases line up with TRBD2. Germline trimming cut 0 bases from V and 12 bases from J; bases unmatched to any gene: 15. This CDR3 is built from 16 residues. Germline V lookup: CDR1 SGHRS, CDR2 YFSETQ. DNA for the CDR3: TGCGCCAGCAGCTTGGCAGGTCAGGTCCTCAGGGAGGGGCAGTTCTTC. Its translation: CASSLAGQVLREGQFF.

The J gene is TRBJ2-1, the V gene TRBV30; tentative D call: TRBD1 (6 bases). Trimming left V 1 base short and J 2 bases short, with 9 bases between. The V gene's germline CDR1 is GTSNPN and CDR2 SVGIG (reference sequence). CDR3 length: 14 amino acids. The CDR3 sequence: CAWSAGQTYNEQFF. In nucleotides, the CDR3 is TGTGCCTGGAGTGCTGGACAGACCTACAATGAGCAGTTCTTC.

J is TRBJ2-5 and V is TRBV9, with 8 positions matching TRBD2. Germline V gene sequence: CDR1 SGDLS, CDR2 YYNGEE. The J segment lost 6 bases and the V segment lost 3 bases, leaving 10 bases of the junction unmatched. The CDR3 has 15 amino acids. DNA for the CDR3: TGTGCCAGCAGCGCGATGGCGGGGGGACTGCAGACCCAGTACTTC. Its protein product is CASSAMAGGLQTQYF.

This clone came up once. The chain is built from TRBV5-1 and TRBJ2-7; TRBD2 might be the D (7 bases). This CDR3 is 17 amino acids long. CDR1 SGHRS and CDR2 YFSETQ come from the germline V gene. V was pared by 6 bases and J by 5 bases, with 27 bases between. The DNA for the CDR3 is TGCGCCAGCACCTCCTTGAGCTGGTCGGGGGGCGGCAACGAGCAGTACTTC. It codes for CASTSLSWSGGGNEQYF.